The 29 T cell receptor beta chains reported below all come from one sample, sequenced in a study of T cells in Graves' hyperthyroidism and ophthalmopathy. The CDR3 regions of TCR beta were amplified from RNA transcripts. Initially, a first-round RT-PCR of the TCR CDR3 employed the HTBI primer set. TCRdb analysed the multiplex PCR reads with MiXCR anew, one entry per CDR3 protein. This sample yields roughly 600,000 distinct CDR3 sequences, of which about 14% are seen a single time; about 12% belongs to the top ten. Sequences were obtained from blood. These receptors were collected from a woman aged 45-60 years with Graves' ophthalmopathy.

The rearrangement uses TRBV29-1 and TRBJ1-1, with a tentative D call TRBD1 (5 bases). V lost 6 bases and J lost 0, with 11 bases in between. CDR3 length: 13 residues. CDR1 is SQVTM and CDR2 is ANQGSEA in the germline V gene. This chain's CDR3 is CSVSGRMNTEAFF. DNA of the CDR3: TGCAGCGTATCGGGACGGATGAACACTGAAGCTTTCTTT. The variable domain in full, with the rest retrieved from reference TRBV29-1 and TRBJ1-1, is SAVISQKPSRDICQRGTSLTIQCQVDSQVTMMFWYRQQPGQSLTLIATANQGSEATYESGFVIDKFPISRPNLTFSTLTVSNMSPEDSSIYLCSVSGRMNTEAFFGQGTRLTVV.

As to this clonotype: This may stem from a read error, because a much larger clone lies one nucleotide away. The chain recombines TRBV5-1 with TRBJ2-1; D gene ambiguous. V lost 5 bases and J lost 2, with 8 bases in between. The CDR3 sequence is 13 residues long. CDR1 is SGHRS, CDR2 YFSETQ, per germline. Here the CDR3 reads CASRVVPYNEQFF. The CDR3 region has the DNA TGCGCCAGCAGAGTGGTTCCCTACAATGAGCAGTTCTTC.

The table lists this clonotype with a few counts. The chain carries TRBV9 and TRBJ2-3, with D perhaps matching TRBD2 (6 bases). Germline V gives CDR1 SGDLS, CDR2 YYNGEE. Trimming removed 2 bases from V and 9 bases from J, with 22 bases in between. CDR3 size: 16 residues. The CDR3 sequence is CASSVSPGGVRLTQYF. DNA for the CDR3: TGTGCCAGCAGCGTGAGCCCCGGGGGAGTCCGGTTGACGCAGTATTTT. Looking up the rest from reference TRBV9 and TRBJ2-3 gives the full variable domain: DSGVTQTPKHLITATGQRVTLRCSPRSGDLSVYWYQQSLDQGLQFLIQYYNGEERAKGNILERFSAQQFPDLHSELNLSSLELGDSALYFCASSVSPGGVRLTQYFGPGTRLTVL.

The chain uses TRBV4-2 and TRBJ2-2; 8 bases map to TRBD2. Unmatched junction bases numbered 5, after V lost 0 bases and J lost 2 bases. In germline, CDR1 is LGHNA, CDR2 YNFKEQ. The CDR3 loop spans 17 amino acids. The CDR3 reads CASSQEQLAVNTGELFF. The DNA for the CDR3 is TGTGCCAGCAGCCAAGAACAACTAGCGGTTAACACCGGGGAGCTGTTTTTT.

In regard to this clonotype: This may arise from a read error, as a much more abundant clone is one base away. The chain couples TRBV28 to TRBJ2-3; D perhaps matches TRBD1 (6 bases). CDR3 length: 14 residues. Germline values: CDR1 MDHEN, CDR2 SYDVKM. CDR3 region: CASSSGVYLDTQCF. CDR3 DNA sequence: TGTGCCAGCAGTTCAGGGGTATATCTTGATACGCAGTGTTTT.

This clonotype was observed many times. The DNA for the CDR3 is TGTGCCAGCAGTTCAACAGGGTGGGGCACTGAAGCTTTCTTT. This codes for CASSSTGWGTEAFF. The J gene is TRBJ1-1, the V gene TRBV12-3 or TRBV12-4; tentatively, D is TRBD1 (6 bases). This CDR3 region has 14 residues. V was clipped by 4 bases and J by 4 bases, with 13 bases between them.

This clonotype was picked up a small number of times. The chain employs TRBV12-3 or TRBV12-4 and TRBJ2-7; 8 bases fit TRBD2. The CDR3 contains 13 residues. Trimming took 6 bases from V and 3 from J; bases not matched to a gene: 4. The CDR3 loop is CASRKSGSYEQYF. The DNA for the CDR3 is TGTGCCAGCAGAAAAAGCGGGAGCTACGAGCAGTACTTC.

This clonotype was seen many times. This rearrangement joins TRBV24-1 to TRBJ2-3; D gene uncertain. CDR3 length: 13 residues. Trimming removed 3 bases from V and 1 base from J, with 4 bases in between. CDR1 is KGHDR, CDR2 SFDVKD, per germline. CDR3 in amino acids: CATSDPRTDTQYF. The CDR3 DNA reads TGTGCCACCAGTGATCCACGCACAGATACGCAGTATTTT.

J is TRBJ1-1 and V is TRBV7-3, with D possibly being TRBD1 (6 bases). This CDR3 region has 14 residues. The V gene lost 0 bases and the J gene lost 2 bases, with 7 bases spanning the gap. From germline, CDR1 is SGHTA and CDR2 FQGTGA. The CDR3 is CASSLTDSNTEAFF. CDR3 in DNA: TGTGCCAGCAGCTTAACGGACAGTAACACTGAAGCTTTCTTT.

This clonotype was observed at least ten times. V and J are TRBV7-2 and TRBJ2-7; no reliable D call. Germline lookup yields CDR1 SGHTA and CDR2 FQGNSA. V dropped 2 bases and J dropped 0 bases, with 17 bases sitting between them. This CDR3 has 17 amino acids. The CDR3 loop reads CASSLRWGGSSSYEQYF. CDR3 nucleotide sequence: TGTGCCAGCAGCTTAAGATGGGGTGGGTCGTCCTCCTACGAGCAGTACTTC.

The gene calls are TRBV7-2 and TRBJ2-1, with D unresolved. The germline V gene encodes CDR1 SGHTA and CDR2 FQGNSA. V lost 2 bases to trimming and J lost 9 bases, with 11 bases between them. The CDR3 is made up of 13 amino acids. The CDR3 protein is CASSLYEFSEQFF. The CDR3 DNA is TGTGCCAGCAGCTTATATGAATTCAGTGAGCAGTTCTTC. Supplemented by reference TRBV7-2 and TRBJ2-1, the full variable domain reads GAGVSQSPSNKVTEKGKDVELRCDPISGHTALYWYRQSLGQGLEFLIYFQGNSAPDKSGLPSDRFSAERTGGSVSTLTIQRTQQEDSAVYLCASSLYEFSEQFFGPGTRLTVL.

This clonotype was seen repeatedly, ten times or more. The chain uses TRBV5-1 and TRBJ2-3; possible D gene TRBD2, 6 bases. The germline V and J ends were trimmed by 2 bases and 2 bases, with 15 bases remaining between them. CDR1 SGHRS and CDR2 YFSETQ come from the germline V gene. The CDR3 is 16 residues long. The CDR3 DNA reads as TGCGCCAGCAGCTTATCTCGGGAGACATACACAGATACGCAGTATTTT. This translates into CASSLSRETYTDTQYF.

Only a few counts were recorded for this clonotype. The missing conserved phenylalanine or tryptophan at the end of this CDR3 makes a read error likely. The chain links TRBV12-5 to TRBJ2-1; no definite D call. V lost 0 bases and J 1 base, leaving 1 base between the germline ends. This CDR3 is 13 amino acids long. Germline CDR1 reads LGHNT; CDR2 reads FRNRAP. The CDR3 region has the DNA TGTGCTAGTGGTTTGGTGTCCTACAATGAGCAGTTCCTC. Translated: CASGLVSYNEQFL.

This clonotype was observed many times. This chain joins TRBV18 and TRBJ2-2; D gene uncertain. This CDR3 spans 16 amino acids. In germline, CDR1 is KGHSH, CDR2 LQKENI. Trimming took 4 bases from V and 0 from J, leaving 12 bases between them. This CDR3 reads CASSRNHPSNTGELFF. In nucleotides, the CDR3 is TGTGCCAGCTCACGGAACCACCCTTCGAACACCGGGGAGCTGTTTTTT. The full variable domain, with the rest looked up from reference TRBV18 and TRBJ2-2, is NAGVMQNPRHLVRRRGQEARLRCSPMKGHSHVYWYRQLPEEGLKFMVYLQKENIIDESGMPKERFSAEFPKEGPSILRIQQVVRGDSAAYFCASSRNHPSNTGELFFGEGSRLTVL.

This clonotype appeared many times. This chain connects TRBV20-1 to TRBJ1-5; 8 bases fit TRBD1. Germline V CDR1 and CDR2: DFQATT, SNEGSKA (reference sequence). The trim removed 2 bases at V and 6 bases at J, leaving 9 bases unmatched. The CDR3 is made up of 15 amino acids. For the CDR3, the DNA is TGCAGTGCTAGACACACAGGGGGTGAGGGTCAGCCCCAGCATTTT. Its translation: CSARHTGGEGQPQHF.

This clonotype showed up many times. This chain connects TRBV7-2 to TRBJ2-5; 9 bases are a match to TRBD1. V lost 5 bases to trimming and J lost 4 bases; unmatched junction nucleotides: 8. The germline CDR1 and CDR2 sequences are SGHTA and FQGNSA. This CDR3 region has 15 residues. Here the CDR3 DNA reads TGTGCCAGCAGCCGCATGACAGGGGGTAGAGAGACCCAGTACTTC. It yields the protein CASSRMTGGRETQYF.

This clonotype was seen many times. This sequence joins TRBV11-1 and TRBJ2-1, with 10 bases identical to TRBD2. Germline V CDR1 and CDR2: SGHAT, FQDESV (reference sequence). This CDR3 contains 15 residues. Losses at the gene ends were 2 bases for V and 6 bases for J; bases not matched to a gene: 4. CDR3 bases: TGTGCCAGCAGCTTATTCCTAGCGGGAGCCAATGAGCAGTTCTTC. Translation gives CASSLFLAGANEQFF.

In the case of this clonotype: This clone may be a read error of a much larger clone one base away. The chain has TRBV20-1 and TRBJ1-6, with D possibly being TRBD1 (5 bases). V was trimmed by 0 bases and J by 10 bases, leaving 13 bases between them. Germline CDR1 DFQATT, CDR2 SNEGSKA (reference sequence). The CDR3 totals 14 residues. This CDR3 is CSARETGLGSPLHF. The CDR3 coding sequence is TGCAGTGCTAGAGAAACAGGTTTGGGATCACCCCTCCACTTT.

This clonotype was found a few times. The chain is built from TRBV2 and TRBJ2-7, with 9 bases lining up with TRBD2. CDR3 length: 22 amino acids. Germline CDR1 is SNHLY and CDR2 is FYNNEI. J gave up 0 bases and V 8 bases, and 29 bases lay outside the gene matches. In nucleotides, the CDR3 is TGTGCCAGCTCACACCCTATAGACAGGGATTTTAGCGGGAGAAGTCTCTCCTACGAGCAGTACTTC. This gives the protein CASSHPIDRDFSGRSLSYEQYF.

This clonotype was found a few times. CDR3 loop: CASGLAGPSGANVLTF. In DNA, the CDR3 is TGTGCCAGCGGGCTAGCGGGACCCTCTGGGGCCAACGTCCTGACTTTC. The genes are TRBV12-3 or TRBV12-4 and TRBJ2-6; 9 positions agree with TRBD2. The V gene end was trimmed by 8 bases and the J gene end by 0 bases; junction bases not matched to a gene: 5. The CDR3 has 16 amino acids.

This clonotype was recorded at least ten times. The gene calls are TRBV18 and TRBJ2-1; D may match TRBD1 or TRBD2 (5 bases each). The CDR3 sequence is 13 residues long. The germline CDR1 and CDR2 sequences are KGHSH and LQKENI. The ends were cut back, 3 bases at V and 12 bases at J, with 15 bases in the middle. The CDR3 sequence is CASSPLGPTRQFF. The CDR3 DNA reads as TGTGCCAGCTCACCCCTGGGACCGACCCGGCAGTTCTTC.

This clonotype was seen many times. The rearrangement links TRBV6-1 to TRBJ1-5; D uncertain. Per the germline V gene, CDR1 is MNHNS and CDR2 is SASEGT. V lost 1 base to trimming and J lost 4 bases, with 20 bases between them. The CDR3 length is 18 residues. The CDR3: CASSEERTSVRFNQPQHF. The CDR3 coding sequence is TGTGCCAGCAGTGAAGAACGAACCAGCGTTCGTTTTAATCAGCCCCAGCATTTT.

This clonotype was recorded at least ten times. The chain has TRBV28 and TRBJ2-3; D uncertain. V lost 6 bases to trimming and J lost 1 base, with 14 bases between them. Looked up from germline, CDR1 is MDHEN and CDR2 is SYDVKM. The CDR3 has 15 residues. CDR3 residues: CASSLRSDGTDTQYF. For the CDR3, the DNA is TGTGCCAGCAGCCTCCGGTCGGACGGCACAGATACGCAGTATTTT.

This clonotype was counted at least ten times. The V call is TRBV5-6, the J call TRBJ1-5, with 9 bases lining up with TRBD1. The CDR3 runs to 16 residues. Looked up from germline, CDR1 is SGHDT and CDR2 is YYEEEE. Trimming cost V 4 bases and J 4 bases; bases outside gene matches: 9. The CDR3 DNA reads as TGTGCCAGCAGCGGAGACAGGGGGGGAAGGAATCAGCCCCAGCATTTT. This gives the protein CASSGDRGGRNQPQHF.

This clonotype appeared once. In this CDR3 the conserved last residue, phenylalanine or tryptophan, is missing, so a read error is likely. This CDR3 reads CATSDILVDEGETQYL. The CDR3 bases are TGTGCCACCAGCGATATATTAGTGGATGAGGGGGAGACCCAGTACCTC. The chain carries TRBV15 and TRBJ2-5; D possibly uses TRBD1 or TRBD2 (5 bases each). Trimming stripped 5 bases from V and 5 bases from J, with 21 bases between. Per the germline V gene, CDR1 is LNHNV and CDR2 is YYDKDF (reference sequence). This CDR3 is built from 16 residues.

J is TRBJ2-1 and V is TRBV5-6; weak D call: TRBD1 (5 bases). The CDR3 contains 15 residues. V was clipped by 1 base and J by 0 bases, with 8 bases between them. Germline V lookup: CDR1 SGHDT, CDR2 YYEEEE. In DNA, the CDR3 is TGTGCCAGCAGCTTGAGTGGGGCCTCCTACAATGAGCAGTTCTTC. Translation: CASSLSGASYNEQFF.

Ten or more counts support this clonotype. J is TRBJ2-3 and V is TRBV6-1; D is unclear. This CDR3 is 16 amino acids long. Trimming pared 6 bases from V and 3 bases from J, leaving 19 bases between. Germline CDR1 reads MNHNS; CDR2 reads SASEGT. The CDR3 loop reads CASSTLGRQRTDTQYF. In nucleotides, the CDR3 is TGTGCCAGCAGCACCCTCGGACGGCAGCGTACAGATACGCAGTATTTT.

This clonotype was recorded at least ten times. This chain connects TRBV7-6 to TRBJ2-5; TRBD2 aligns across 8 bases. From germline, CDR1 is SGHVS and CDR2 FNYEAQ. Trimming at V came to 3 bases and at J to 2 bases, leaving 5 bases not matched to a gene. The CDR3 length is 15 residues. CDR3 sequence reads: CASSFTGGRQETQYF. The CDR3 DNA sequence: TGTGCCAGCAGCTTCACGGGAGGGCGACAAGAGACCCAGTACTTC.

V and J are TRBV7-2 and TRBJ1-3; a weak D match, TRBD1 (5 bases). The V end was cut by 0 bases, the J end by 3 bases, with 12 bases between. Germline CDR1 reads SGHTA; CDR2 reads FQGNSA. The CDR3 is 16 amino acids. CDR3 amino acids: CASSLAIPGLGNTIYF. The CDR3 DNA sequence: TGTGCCAGCAGCTTAGCGATCCCGGGACTTGGAAACACCATATATTTT.